This is a list of T cell receptor beta chains from one sample in a study of blood T cell repertoires in COVID-19. The method was immunoSEQ multiplex PCR; TCRdb's version includes in-frame clones alone and lacks a portion of them. In the table there are under 250,000 clones, about 92% of which are singletons. Sequencing input: peripheral blood. Receptors were obtained from a man aged 25 to 40 with acute or convalescent COVID-19. CDR3s leave out the opening cysteine and the closing phenylalanine or tryptophan. The order of the fields is J gene, D gene, V gene, CDR3 protein. D genes are given only for firm matches.

J: TRBJ1-6; D: .; V: TRBV5-4; CDR3: ASSTDSGMTPLH
J: TRBJ2-3; D: TRBD1; V: TRBV19; CDR3: ATPPGLGQAFTNTDTQY
J: TRBJ2-5; D: TRBD2; V: TRBV5-1; CDR3: ASSEASGRAQETQY
J: TRBJ1-1; D: TRBD1; V: TRBV18; CDR3: ASSRIGQGASNTEAF
J: TRBJ2-1; D: TRBD2; V: TRBV6-1; CDR3: ASSGGLAGGYNEQF
J: TRBJ2-1; D: .; V: TRBV10-3; CDR3: AISGDDEQF
J: TRBJ2-7; D: .; V: TRBV30; CDR3: AWGPTVVGLYGEQY
J: TRBJ2-7; D: TRBD2; V: TRBV7-2; CDR3: ASSLELAAYEQY
J: TRBJ2-5; D: .; V: TRBV6-5; CDR3: ASSYGGRGGGVTQY
J: TRBJ1-5; D: .; V: TRBV2; CDR3: ASSVVIGGGSQPQH
J: TRBJ2-2; D: TRBD2; V: TRBV3-1/TRBV3-2; CDR3: ASSQARATSGRAIGELF
J: TRBJ2-5; D: TRBD2; V: TRBV7-3; CDR3: ASSLLAGAETQY
J: TRBJ2-3; D: .; V: TRBV5-1; CDR3: ASSLIPSTDTQY
J: TRBJ1-4; D: .; V: TRBV29-1; CDR3: SVATDLEKLF
J: TRBJ2-7; D: TRBD2; V: TRBV3-1/TRBV3-2; CDR3: ASSQDVASGGLYEQY
J: TRBJ1-2; D: .; V: TRBV18; CDR3: ASSPLGDWRT
J: TRBJ2-5; D: .; V: TRBV11-2; CDR3: ASSRGWSETQY
J: TRBJ1-2; D: .; V: TRBV9; CDR3: ASSVAAGGDYGYT
J: TRBJ1-3; D: .; V: TRBV29-1; CDR3: SVSGRRNTIY
J: TRBJ2-5; D: .; V: TRBV19; CDR3: ASSLYVGRETQY
J: TRBJ1-3; D: .; V: TRBV15; CDR3: ATSRELFDTIY
J: TRBJ1-1; D: .; V: TRBV28; CDR3: ASSPQLTRAF
J: TRBJ1-1; D: TRBD1; V: TRBV28; CDR3: ASSSSDRVNTEAF
J: TRBJ1-5; D: .; V: TRBV18; CDR3: ASSPGPAGGQPQH
J: TRBJ2-1; D: TRBD1; V: TRBV11-2; CDR3: ASSFVMAGGNEQF
J: TRBJ2-7; D: .; V: TRBV5-1; CDR3: ASRNPGTYEQY
J: TRBJ2-1; D: TRBD2; V: TRBV2; CDR3: ASSVGGSANEQF
J: TRBJ2-2; D: .; V: TRBV14; CDR3: ASSPNRVHTGELF
J: TRBJ2-3; D: TRBD2; V: TRBV5-4; CDR3: ASLQRESDTQY
J: TRBJ2-7; D: TRBD1; V: TRBV28; CDR3: ASNLRDRAMY
J: TRBJ1-6; D: .; V: TRBV27; CDR3: ASSAQGMGYSPLH
J: TRBJ1-1; D: .; V: TRBV5-1; CDR3: ASSWGPLGTIPEAF
J: TRBJ2-1; D: TRBD2; V: TRBV19; CDR3: ASRDTSSGSGEQF
J: TRBJ2-7; D: TRBD2; V: TRBV18; CDR3: ASSPGILWEGSYEQY
J: TRBJ2-3; D: TRBD2; V: TRBV5-6; CDR3: ASSPTPSGRTDTQY
J: TRBJ1-2; D: .; V: TRBV15; CDR3: ATGRPDGYT
J: TRBJ1-2; D: .; V: TRBV2; CDR3: ASSKQGPTNYGYT
J: TRBJ1-4; D: .; V: TRBV16; CDR3: ASSQSRLRNEKLF
J: TRBJ2-1; D: TRBD2; V: TRBV5-4; CDR3: ASSGRTSGILYNEQF
J: TRBJ1-4; D: .; V: TRBV7-2; CDR3: ASSLTGMHEKLF
J: TRBJ2-1; D: TRBD1; V: TRBV6-5; CDR3: ASSDSPGTGRQF
J: TRBJ2-7; D: TRBD1; V: TRBV29-1; CDR3: SASPGTGVEQY
J: TRBJ2-5; D: TRBD1; V: TRBV10-3; CDR3: AIRTGGGSETQY
J: TRBJ1-3; D: .; V: TRBV5-1; CDR3: ASSLAGGSAGNTIY
J: TRBJ1-5; D: .; V: TRBV28; CDR3: ASSSPRVTSNQPQH
J: TRBJ1-2; D: .; V: TRBV28; CDR3: ASSFLPGDGYT
J: TRBJ1-2; D: .; V: TRBV6-5; CDR3: ASRSSRDNYGYT
J: TRBJ2-1; D: TRBD2; V: TRBV28; CDR3: ASSLPKLAAGYNEQF
J: TRBJ2-3; D: TRBD2; V: TRBV2; CDR3: ASSERPGRVTDTQY
J: TRBJ1-3; D: .; V: TRBV6-2/TRBV6-3; CDR3: ASSSRTVSGNTIY
J: TRBJ2-2; D: .; V: TRBV5-1; CDR3: ASSLGAGTGELF
J: TRBJ2-5; D: TRBD1; V: TRBV28; CDR3: ASSSRDRDVETQY
J: TRBJ1-5; D: .; V: TRBV27; CDR3: ASSLSGVSNQPQH
J: TRBJ2-5; D: TRBD1; V: TRBV5-4; CDR3: ASSLDGQGIQY